This T cell receptor beta chain was identified in a study of CD8 T cells in cerebrospinal fluid in Alzheimer's disease. Findings of the study overall: EBV-specific TCRs in cerebrospinal fluid reportedly do not establish a causal EBV–Alzheimer's link.

One entry per CDR3 protein, without DNA, is what TCRdb gives after re-calling the 10x single-cell sequencing reads. The repertoire table contains 750 to 850 distinct CDR3 sequences. Frequency places this clonotype as medium-sized. Its antigen is undetermined. CDR3 length equals 13 residues. Germline CDR1 and CDR2: LGHNA and YSLEER. Parkinson's disease patients served as a neurodegenerative disease comparison group. Neurodegeneration in patients was confirmed with biomarkers including neurofilament, amyloid-beta and tau. The J gene is TRBJ1-6, the V gene TRBV4-3; checking the TCRdb D call of TRBD1 is not possible without DNA. The clonotype originates from a human donor with Parkinson's disease. Specimen: cerebrospinal fluid. CDR3 amino acids: CASSQESASPLHF.